This entry lists 3 T cell receptor beta chains sequenced from one sample in a study of blood T cell repertoires in COVID-19. Only in-frame clones appear in the TCRdb table, and some are missing; sequencing was by immunoSEQ multiplex PCR. The sample contains approximately 54,000 clones, less than 95% of which appear only once. Material for sequencing was peripheral blood. The receptors here all came from a woman between 35 and 50 years old with active COVID-19.

This rearrangement joins TRBV10-1 to TRBJ2-1, with a possible D match to TRBD1 (6 bases). CDR1 and CDR2 (germline): WNHNN, SYGVQD (reference sequence). V was shortened by 2 bases and J by 7 bases, with 9 bases between the two germline ends. The length of the CDR3 is 13 residues. CDR3 in amino acids: CASSERGWNEQFF. CDR3 DNA: TGCGCCAGCAGTGAGAGGGGGTGGAATGAGCAGTTCTTC.

This rearrangement joins TRBV6-5 to TRBJ2-1, with a weak D call TRBD1 (6 bases). The CDR3 has 11 residues. The germline V gene has CDR1 MNHEY and CDR2 SVGAGI. Trimming removed 6 bases at V and 8 bases at J, with 8 bases between. The CDR3 DNA is TGTGCCAGCAGGAGGGGGTATGAGCAGTTCTTC. This gives the protein CASRRGYEQFF.

This chain's CDR3 is CASSLAARPGKNIQYF. The CDR3 DNA sequence: TGTGCCAGCAGCTTAGCCGCTAGGCCTGGCAAAAACATTCAGTACTTC. This chain joins TRBV7-2 and TRBJ2-4; no clear D gene. V gave up 0 bases and J gave up 3 bases, with 12 bases separating them. The CDR3 sequence is 16 residues long. Germline V gives CDR1 SGHTA, CDR2 FQGNSA.